A selection of T cell receptor beta chains follows, all from one sample in a study of shared clonotypes between healthy human individuals. The data were produced by immunoSEQ multiplex PCR, yet TCRdb's version contains in-frame clones alone and is incomplete. The sample lists some 89,000 clones, around two thirds occurring once. Sequencing was performed on memory CD8+ T cells sorted from blood. The receptor set was obtained from a man aged 25 to 45 in good health. CDR3s include the opening cysteine and the closing phenylalanine or tryptophan. Each record gives: V gene, clone size, J gene, D gene, CDR3 DNA, CDR3 protein. A D gene is named only where the DNA matches it firmly. Rows may omit the clone size; those that give it use once, few, many or a size class.

V gene: TRBV11-2
clone size: -
J gene: TRBJ2-2
D gene: -
CDR3 DNA: TGTGCCAGCAGGCTCAGAAATTCCGGGGAGCTGTTTTTT
CDR3 protein: CASRLRNSGELFF

V gene: TRBV6-1
clone size: once
J gene: TRBJ2-3
D gene: TRBD2
CDR3 DNA: TGTGCCAGCAGTGTGGGACTAGCGCACACAGATACGCAGTATTTT
CDR3 protein: CASSVGLAHTDTQYF

V gene: TRBV7-9
clone size: once
J gene: TRBJ2-2
D gene: -
CDR3 DNA: TGTGCCAGCAAACACCCGAACACCGGGGAGCTGTTTTTT
CDR3 protein: CASKHPNTGELFF

V gene: TRBV7-9
clone size: many
J gene: TRBJ2-3
D gene: -
CDR3 DNA: TGTGCCAGCAGCCCCAGGGTCCGGGGAGATACGCAGTATTTT
CDR3 protein: CASSPRVRGDTQYF

V gene: TRBV9
clone size: -
J gene: TRBJ2-1
D gene: -
CDR3 DNA: TGTGCCAGCAGCGCCCGTGGGGACCCCAGCAATGAGCAGTTCTTC
CDR3 protein: CASSARGDPSNEQFF

V gene: TRBV7-6
clone size: many
J gene: TRBJ1-4
D gene: TRBD1
CDR3 DNA: TGTGCCAGCAGCGCAGGGACAGGGGAGGGCGAAAAACTGTTTTTT
CDR3 protein: CASSAGTGEGEKLFF

V gene: TRBV2
clone size: -
J gene: TRBJ1-3
D gene: -
CDR3 DNA: TGTGCCAGCAGTGACCCGGACGTAAGCTCTGGAAACACCATATATTTT
CDR3 protein: CASSDPDVSSGNTIYF

V gene: TRBV5-6
clone size: -
J gene: TRBJ2-5
D gene: TRBD2
CDR3 DNA: TGTGCCAGCAGCTCACTAGCGGTGGCGGGAGAGACCCAGTACTTC
CDR3 protein: CASSSLAVAGETQYF

V gene: TRBV28
clone size: -
J gene: TRBJ2-1
D gene: TRBD2
CDR3 DNA: TGTGCCAGCAGTGACGGACTAGCGGGAGGGACCTACAATGAGCAGTTCTTC
CDR3 protein: CASSDGLAGGTYNEQFF

V gene: TRBV30
clone size: -
J gene: TRBJ2-3
D gene: -
CDR3 DNA: TGTGCCTGGAGTGGTTTACCAGATACGCAGTATTTT
CDR3 protein: CAWSGLPDTQYF

V gene: TRBV6-4
clone size: few
J gene: TRBJ2-2
D gene: TRBD2
CDR3 DNA: TGTGCCAGCAGTGAACCTAGCGGACCCGGGGAGCTGTTTTTT
CDR3 protein: CASSEPSGPGELFF

V gene: TRBV27
clone size: few
J gene: TRBJ2-7
D gene: -
CDR3 DNA: TGTGCCAGCAACTCAGGGAGCTCCTACGAGCAGTACTTC
CDR3 protein: CASNSGSSYEQYF

V gene: TRBV10-3
clone size: -
J gene: TRBJ2-1
D gene: TRBD2
CDR3 DNA: TGTGCCATAGCCTCTTTAGCGGGAGGGCTTTCCGATGAGCAGTTCTTC
CDR3 protein: CAIASLAGGLSDEQFF

V gene: TRBV30
clone size: -
J gene: TRBJ2-2
D gene: TRBD1
CDR3 DNA: TGTGCCTGGAGTTCATACCGTGTTGGGACAGGGAGTTCCCCCGCCCTGCACACCGGGGAGCTGTTTTTT
CDR3 protein: CAWSSYRVGTGSSPALHTGELFF

V gene: TRBV30
clone size: -
J gene: TRBJ1-1
D gene: -
CDR3 DNA: TGTGCCTGGAGTGTACAAGGGGTCACTGAAGCTTTCTTT
CDR3 protein: CAWSVQGVTEAFF

V gene: TRBV11-2
clone size: few
J gene: TRBJ2-7
D gene: TRBD1
CDR3 DNA: TGTGCCAGCAGCTTGATGACAGGGGCGGGCGAGCAGTACTTC
CDR3 protein: CASSLMTGAGEQYF

V gene: TRBV28
clone size: many
J gene: TRBJ2-7
D gene: -
CDR3 DNA: TGTGCCAGCTGTACAGGTTCCTACGAGCAGTACTTC
CDR3 protein: CASCTGSYEQYF

V gene: TRBV15
clone size: -
J gene: TRBJ2-5
D gene: TRBD2
CDR3 DNA: TGTGCCACCAGTGTTGGCCAGCGGGAGTACGAGACCCAGTACTTC
CDR3 protein: CATSVGQREYETQYF

V gene: TRBV7-2
clone size: -
J gene: TRBJ1-2
D gene: -
CDR3 DNA: TGTGCCAGCAGCTTAGGTGGGAGCTATGGCTACACCTTC
CDR3 protein: CASSLGGSYGYTF

V gene: TRBV6-1
clone size: -
J gene: TRBJ1-5
D gene: -
CDR3 DNA: TGTGCCAGCAGTGTAGGGGCAGATCAGCCCCAGCATTTT
CDR3 protein: CASSVGADQPQHF

V gene: TRBV27
clone size: -
J gene: TRBJ2-7
D gene: -
CDR3 DNA: TGTGCCAGCAGTTTATCGAGCGGGCTCTACGAGCAGTACTTC
CDR3 protein: CASSLSSGLYEQYF

V gene: TRBV7-6
clone size: -
J gene: TRBJ1-5
D gene: -
CDR3 DNA: TGTGCCAGCAGCTTGGGCTCGGCCAGGGCCAATCAGCCCCAGCATTTT
CDR3 protein: CASSLGSARANQPQHF

V gene: TRBV19
clone size: -
J gene: TRBJ2-6
D gene: -
CDR3 DNA: TGTGCCAGTCTATTTGCTGGGGCCAACGTCCTGACTTTC
CDR3 protein: CASLFAGANVLTF